The 25 T cell receptor beta chains below were found in one sample sequenced in a study of blood T cell repertoires in COVID-19. TCRdb's table, derived via immunoSEQ multiplex PCR, lists solely in-frame clones and lacks some. The table shows about 180,000 clones, with approximately 80% occurring only once. What was sequenced was PBMCs or T cells enriched from blood (not recorded which). Source of these receptors: a man aged 55-75 years who had been exposed to COVID-19.

Points on this clone: Distinct nucleotide sequences in the sample also encode this CDR3. The chain combines TRBV7-3 with TRBJ2-3; D not certain. Germline V lookup: CDR1 SGHTA, CDR2 FQGTGA. This CDR3 region has 12 residues. The germline V and J ends were trimmed by 5 bases and 6 bases, with 9 bases remaining between them. The CDR3 reads CASSRSGDTQYF. DNA of the CDR3: TGTGCCAGCAGCCGGAGTGGGGATACGCAGTATTTT.

The DNA of the CDR3 is TGCAGCGCACCGAGGGACTTCACAGATACGCAGTATTTT. Its protein is CSAPRDFTDTQYF. V usage is TRBV29-1 and J usage is TRBJ2-3; TRBD2 is a possible D gene (6 bases). CDR3 length equals 13 residues. The germline V and J ends were trimmed by 7 bases and 2 bases, with 13 bases remaining between them. Germline CDR1 SQVTM, CDR2 ANQGSEA.

The V call is TRBV15, the J call TRBJ1-5; a possible D gene is TRBD1 (6 bases). Trimming took off 0 bases at V and 2 bases at J, with 11 bases between the two ends. Looked up from germline, CDR1 is LNHNV and CDR2 is YYDKDF (reference sequence). CDR3 length: 16 residues. CDR3 in amino acids: CATSRDRRGGNQPQHF. The CDR3 coding sequence is TGTGCCACCAGCAGAGATCGCAGGGGTGGCAATCAGCCCCAGCATTTT.

The rearrangement uses TRBV30 and TRBJ2-5, with 7 bases that match TRBD2. The CDR3 has 13 residues. The junction had 3 bases not matched to a gene; V was cut back by 0 bases and J by 5 bases. Germline V gene lookup returns CDR1 GTSNPN and CDR2 SVGIG (reference sequence). CDR3 sequence (DNA): TGTGCCTGGAGTGTACTAGCGTTGGAGACCCAGTACTTC. Its translation: CAWSVLALETQYF.

This chain joins TRBV24-1 and TRBJ2-2; TRBD2 matches 12 bases. The CDR3 runs 18 residues. CDR1 KGHDR and CDR2 SFDVKD come from the germline V gene. J gave up 1 base and V 0 bases, and 2 bases lay outside the gene matches. Here the CDR3 DNA reads TGTGCCACCAGTGATTTGCTACTAGCGGGAGGGAACACCGGGGAGCTGTTTTTT. This sequence encodes CATSDLLLAGGNTGELFF.

V is TRBV30 and J is TRBJ1-4; D is perhaps TRBD1 (6 bases). Trimming removed 2 bases from V and 4 bases from J, with 11 bases in between. Germline CDR1 reads GTSNPN; CDR2 reads SVGIG (reference sequence). The CDR3 length is 14 residues. The CDR3 nucleotides are TGTGCCTGGAGTTCGGGACAAATTAATGAAAAACTGTTTTTT. This gives the protein CAWSSGQINEKLFF.

This chain links TRBV28 with TRBJ2-3; 9 bases map to TRBD1. J gave up 6 bases and V 4 bases, and 8 bases lay outside the gene matches. This CDR3 is built from 15 residues. Germline CDR1 MDHEN, CDR2 SYDVKM. The CDR3, as DNA: TGTGCCAGCAGTTCTTGGGAACAGGGGGCCGATACGCAGTATTTT. Its protein is CASSSWEQGADTQYF.

V and J are TRBV24-1 and TRBJ2-1, with a weak D call TRBD2 (6 bases). The germline V and J ends were trimmed by 4 bases and 15 bases, with 15 bases remaining between them. CDR3 size: 12 residues. The germline V gene encodes CDR1 KGHDR and CDR2 SFDVKD. The CDR3 DNA is TGTGCCACCAGTGAAGGTGGGAGGTCATCGTTCTTC. As protein: CATSEGGRSSFF.

A few counts support this clone. CDR3 loop: CASSPGDRAEAFF. The CDR3 nucleotides read TGTGCCAGCAGCCCTGGTGACAGGGCGGAAGCTTTCTTT. J is TRBJ1-1 and V is TRBV9; 7 nucleotides line up with TRBD1. Per germline, CDR1 SGDLS and CDR2 YYNGEE. The CDR3 contains 13 residues. The V segment lost 4 bases and the J segment 8 bases; nucleotides outside the gene matches: 8. Supplemented by reference TRBV9 and TRBJ1-1, the full variable domain reads DSGVTQTPKHLITATGQRVTLRCSPRSGDLSVYWYQQSLDQGLQFLIQYYNGEERAKGNILERFSAQQFPDLHSELNLSSLELGDSALYFCASSPGDRAEAFFGQGTRLTVV.

V is TRBV7-2 and J is TRBJ2-2, with 10 nucleotides matching TRBD2. V gave up 1 base and J gave up 2 bases; unmatched junction bases: 10. Germline V gene data show CDR1 as SGHTA and CDR2 as FQGNSA. The CDR3 runs 19 residues. CDR3: CASSLVLGAGGRNTGELFF. The CDR3 DNA follows: TGTGCCAGCAGCTTAGTGTTGGGAGCGGGAGGGAGAAACACCGGGGAGCTGTTTTTT.

The chain carries TRBV27 and TRBJ2-2; the D is unclear. CDR1 and CDR2 (germline): MNHEY, SMNVEV (reference sequence). Trimming took off 5 bases at V and 0 bases at J, with 7 bases between the two ends. There are 14 residues in the CDR3. CDR3 in DNA: TGTGCCAGCAGTCTATTAGCGAACACCGGGGAGCTGTTTTTT. Its protein product is CASSLLANTGELFF.

This chain joins TRBV24-1 and TRBJ2-2; 8 bases map to TRBD1. V trimming: 6 bases; J trimming: 5 bases; junction bases outside the gene matches: 7. This CDR3 contains 15 residues. From germline, CDR1 is KGHDR and CDR2 SFDVKD. The CDR3 loop reads CATSTGGRGTGELFF. For the CDR3, the DNA is TGTGCCACCAGTACAGGGGGAAGAGGGACCGGGGAGCTGTTTTTT.

This clone has a single count. This chain links TRBV3-1 (or the pseudogene TRBV3-2) with TRBJ1-1, with D uncertain. CDR3 length: 15 residues. Trimming removed 0 bases at V and 6 bases at J, with 14 bases between. The germline CDR1 and CDR2 sequences are LGHDT and YNNKEL (reference sequence). CDR3 DNA: TGTGCCAGCAGCCAAGATCCAGGTCGCTCATCTGAAGCTTTCTTT. Translation gives CASSQDPGRSSEAFF.

The chain combines TRBV24-1 with TRBJ1-1, with D possibly TRBD1 on 5 matching bases. In germline, CDR1 is KGHDR, CDR2 SFDVKD. This CDR3 is 13 amino acids long. Between the trimmed V and J ends, which lost 2 bases and 5 bases, there was a span of 8 bases. CDR3 DNA sequence: TGTGCCACCAGTGATTCAGGGCGGACTGAAGCTTTCTTT. Translation: CATSDSGRTEAFF.

This clone was seen a few times. J is TRBJ2-3 and V is TRBV5-4; 9 positions agree with TRBD1. The CDR3 is 14 residues long. V was pared by 4 bases and J by 7 bases, with 7 bases of the junction left unmatched. In germline, CDR1 is SGHNT, CDR2 YYREEE (reference sequence). The CDR3 sequence: CASSGGQGSNTQYF. The CDR3 nucleotides read TGTGCCAGCAGCGGAGGACAGGGGTCAAATACGCAGTATTTT.

The chain combines TRBV6-5 with TRBJ1-1; D ambiguous. V was trimmed by 11 bases and J by 2 bases, leaving 15 bases between them. CDR1 is MNHEY and CDR2 is SVGAGI in the germline V gene. There are 13 residues in the CDR3. Here the CDR3 reads CAAFPPGNTEAFF. In DNA form, the CDR3 reads TGTGCCGCCTTTCCTCCGGGTAACACTGAAGCTTTCTTT.

This chain connects TRBV30 to TRBJ1-1; weak D call: TRBD1 (5 bases). The CDR3 length is 11 residues. With 8 bases removed from V and 8 bases from J, the gap between germline ends came to 15 bases. Germline V gives CDR1 GTSNPN, CDR2 SVGIG (reference sequence). The CDR3: CAGAPGDEAFF. The CDR3 coding sequence is TGTGCCGGAGCCCCGGGGGACGAAGCTTTCTTT.

This sequence joins TRBV11-2 and TRBJ1-3; tentative D call: TRBD1 (5 bases). Looked up from germline, CDR1 is SGHAT and CDR2 is FQNNGV. V was cut by 2 bases and J by 0 bases, with 14 bases left in between. The CDR3 runs to 17 residues. The DNA for the CDR3 is TGTGCCAGCAGCTTAAAGGGGAGGGCTTCCTCTGGAAACACCATATATTTT. Translating it yields CASSLKGRASSGNTIYF.

The gene calls are TRBV9 and TRBJ2-1, with D uncertain. The germline V and J ends were trimmed by 0 bases and 4 bases, with 8 bases remaining between them. The CDR3 consists of 14 residues. Germline CDR1 SGDLS, CDR2 YYNGEE. The CDR3 here is CASSVGGGYNEQFF. In nucleotides, the CDR3 is TGTGCCAGCAGCGTAGGAGGCGGTTACAATGAGCAGTTCTTC.

Remarks on this clone: Other DNA sequences within the sample encode an identical CDR3. The rearrangement joins TRBV30 to TRBJ1-2, with D possibly matching TRBD1 (5 bases). Trimming took off 0 bases at V and 5 bases at J, with 7 bases between the two ends. Looked up from germline, CDR1 is GTSNPN and CDR2 is SVGIG (reference sequence). The CDR3 covers 12 residues. The CDR3 spells CAWSVRGYGYTF. The DNA of the CDR3 is TGTGCCTGGAGTGTACGGGGGTATGGCTACACCTTC. Complete variable domain (other parts from reference TRBV30 and TRBJ1-2): SQTIHQWPATLVQPVGSPLSLECTVEGTSNPNLYWYRQAAGRGLQLLFYSVGIGQISSEVPQNLSASRPQDRQFILSSKKLLLSDSGFYLCAWSVRGYGYTFGSGTRLTVV.

The chain combines TRBV27 with TRBJ1-5; 8 bases agree with TRBD1. This CDR3 contains 14 residues. The germline gives CDR1 MNHEY, CDR2 SMNVEV (reference sequence). Trimming at V came to 0 bases and at J to 6 bases, leaving 1 base not matched to a gene. CDR3 region: CASSLSGQAQPQHF. DNA for the CDR3: TGTGCCAGCAGTTTATCGGGACAGGCTCAGCCCCAGCATTTT.

CDR3 amino acids: CASSLVRDTQYF. In DNA form, the CDR3 reads TGCGCCAGCAGCTTGGTTCGGGATACGCAGTATTTT. The rearrangement joins TRBV5-1 to TRBJ2-3; no clear D gene. Germline assignment: CDR1 SGHRS and CDR2 YFSETQ. CDR3 length: 12 amino acids. V was clipped by 0 bases and J by 6 bases, with 5 bases between them.

This clone was counted many times. The chain combines TRBV27 with TRBJ1-2, with D maybe TRBD1 (5 bases). V lost 6 bases and J lost 4, with 18 bases in between. The CDR3 totals 15 residues. Germline V lookup: CDR1 MNHEY, CDR2 SMNVEV (reference sequence). The CDR3: CASRRLTGDFYGYTF. CDR3 in DNA: TGTGCCAGCAGAAGGCTAACGGGGGATTTCTATGGCTACACCTTC.

This clone was picked up many times. V is TRBV27 and J is TRBJ2-3; 7 bases map to TRBD1. Losses at the gene ends were 9 bases for V and 6 bases for J; bases not matched to a gene: 6. CDR3 length: 12 amino acids. Germline loops: CDR1 MNHEY, CDR2 SMNVEV (reference sequence). For the CDR3, the DNA is TGTGCCAGTACTCGAGGGGGCGATACGCAGTATTTT. Translating gives CASTRGGDTQYF.

The chain combines TRBV6-5 with TRBJ2-1; TRBD2 matches at 7 bases. CDR1 MNHEY and CDR2 SVGAGI come from the germline V gene. The J segment lost 10 bases and the V segment lost 6 bases, leaving 12 bases of the junction unmatched. This CDR3 region has 14 residues. This chain's CDR3 is CASRLSHPTSEQFF. CDR3 DNA: TGTGCCAGCAGATTAAGCCACCCGACTAGCGAGCAGTTCTTC.